The 15 T cell receptor beta chains presented below share a single source sample, sequenced in a study of tumor-infiltrating lymphocytes in primary liver carcinoma (dated by TCRdb to about 2017). Without any cell sorting, total RNA and DNA were co-extracted from roughly 21-30 mg of bulk tissue using the AllPrep DNA/RNA mini kit. The instrument given in TCRdb is Illumina HiSeq 2500. TCRbeta-specific cDNA was reverse-transcribed from around 0.45 ug total RNA using a constant-region primer and ProtoScript II reverse transcriptase. The TCRbeta libraries were prepared through three rounds of nested multiplex PCR following a slightly modified ARM-PCR procedure. Each of the first two PCR rounds ran for nine to eleven cycles and used multiplex TRBV1-TRBV30 forward primers together with a Cbeta reverse primer. The public reads were run again by TCRdb, first through fastp at Q25 and then through MiXCR, and only productive beta chains were kept. One record per CDR3 amino acid sequence lists the most common genes and DNA. Within this sample are more than 90,000 distinct CDR3 sequences, with about two thirds of them counted one time only. 9.5% to 15% of the sample goes to the ten largest clones.

The source material was liver tumor tissue from sampling region 2. The cell subset or site label corresponds to: tumor region T2, inferior pole. These receptors were collected from a woman in her sixties or seventies with primary liver carcinoma and hepatitis B virus infection.

This clonotype was counted once. A read error may produce the germline difference seen at one junction end. The rearrangement links TRBV30 to TRBJ2-3; 12 nucleotides agree with TRBD2. The germline V gene has CDR1 GTSNPN and CDR2 SVGIG (reference sequence). This CDR3 is 14 amino acids long. CDR3 protein: CARETSGSSDMQYF. CDR3 nucleotide sequence: TGTGCCCGCGAGACTAGCGGGAGCTCAGATATGCAGTATTTT.

V usage is TRBV11-2 and J usage is TRBJ2-7; D possibly uses TRBD1 or TRBD2 (5 bases each). CDR3 length: 16 residues. Germline V gene data show CDR1 as SGHAT and CDR2 as FQNNGV. Written as DNA, the CDR3 is TGTGCTACCAGCTTAGCGTCTGGGGCAGGAGGCTACGAGCAGTACTTC. Translating it yields CATSLASGAGGYEQYF.

The chain has TRBV6-5 and TRBJ1-2; perhaps TRBD1 as D (6 bases). This CDR3 has 14 residues. Germline lookup yields CDR1 MNHEY and CDR2 SVGAGI. V was trimmed by 6 bases and J by 10 bases, leaving 21 bases between them. The CDR3 loop reads CASSAQGGNYHYTF. CDR3 DNA: TGTGCCAGCAGCGCACAGGGAGGCAACTATCACTACACCTTC.

This clonotype has at least ten counts. This chain joins TRBV5-1 and TRBJ2-2; D gene uncertain. V was shortened by 0 bases and J by 1 base, with 10 bases between the two germline ends. Germline V lookup: CDR1 SGHRS, CDR2 YFSETQ. This CDR3 is built from 16 residues. CDR3 amino acids: CASSLAKSRNTGELFF. Written as DNA, the CDR3 is TGCGCCAGCAGCTTGGCCAAAAGCAGGAACACCGGGGAGCTGTTTTTT.

The gene calls are TRBV29-1 and TRBJ2-7; perhaps TRBD2 as D (6 bases). Germline V gene lookup returns CDR1 SQVTM and CDR2 ANQGSEA. V was trimmed by 7 bases and J by 3 bases, leaving 19 bases between them. The length of the CDR3 is 14 residues. The CDR3 nucleotides read TGCAGCGCCATGGCTAGCGATAACCTCTACGAGCAGTACTTC. It yields the protein CSAMASDNLYEQYF.

As concerns this clonotype: The CDR3 ends on some other residue instead of the conserved phenylalanine or tryptophan, so this is likely a read error. The rearrangement uses TRBV10-3 and TRBJ1-1; a weak D match, TRBD1 (5 bases). The germline V gene has CDR1 ENHRY and CDR2 SYGVKD. The V and J ends lost 3 bases and 4 bases respectively, with 18 bases between them. The CDR3 runs 16 residues. The CDR3, as DNA: TGTGCCATCAGTGACTCCGGGGCAGGGCTATCCACTGAAGCTTTCTTA. It specifies CAISDSGAGLSTEAFL.

A note on this clonotype: The CDR3 does not close with the conserved phenylalanine or tryptophan, likely indicating a read error. The chain joins TRBV24-1 to TRBJ2-3; tentative D call: TRBD1 (6 bases). CDR1 KGHDR and CDR2 SFDVKD come from the germline V gene. This CDR3 spans 16 amino acids. V dropped 4 bases and J dropped 3 bases, with 16 bases sitting between them. The CDR3 coding sequence is TGTGCCACCAGTGACCCTGGAGACAGGCGGACAGATACGCAGTATTCT. Encoded protein: CATSDPGDRRTDTQYS.

V gene TRBV15 combines with J gene TRBJ2-7; D is unresolved. This CDR3 spans 14 amino acids. V lost 0 bases to trimming and J lost 4 bases, with 10 bases between them. The germline gives CDR1 LNHNV, CDR2 YYDKDF (reference sequence). CDR3 amino acids: CATSRDPRSYEQYF. CDR3 coding DNA: TGTGCCACCAGCAGAGATCCCCGGAGTTACGAGCAGTACTTC.

Notes on this clonotype: Mismatch with germline at one junction end may stem from a read error. The genes are TRBV7-9 and TRBJ2-5, with 7 nucleotides matching TRBD2. CDR1 SEHNR and CDR2 FQNEAQ come from the germline V gene (reference sequence). The CDR3 sequence is 16 residues long. CDR3 protein: CASSFITGGSGETHYF. For the CDR3, the DNA is TGTGCCAGCAGCTTTATAACGGGAGGATCGGGAGAGACCCACTACTTC.

Remarks on this clonotype: The junction departs from the called germline gene at one end, perhaps through a read error. This chain connects TRBV28 to TRBJ1-1; D gene ambiguous. This CDR3 is 12 amino acids long. Per the germline V gene, CDR1 is MDHEN and CDR2 is SYDVKM. The CDR3 DNA sequence: TGTGCCAGCGGTTTGTTAAGCACTGAAGCTTTCTTT. Translated, it gives CASGLLSTEAFF.

This clonotype is a singleton in its sample. Sequence at one end of the junction differs from germline and may be a read error. The chain uses TRBV5-1 and TRBJ1-1; TRBD1 agrees at 7 bases. CDR1 and CDR2 (germline): SGHRS, YFSETQ. The CDR3 totals 14 residues. CDR3 nucleotide sequence: TGCGCCAGCAGCCTAGGGACAGCGAATACTGAAACTTTCTTT. Residues: CASSLGTANTETFF.

This clonotype was counted a few times. The junction shows a germline mismatch at one end, possibly a read error. The CDR3 region is CNVEGATGEQETQYF. The CDR3 nucleotides are TGTAACGTTGAAGGGGCTACAGGGGAACAAGAGACTCAGTACTTC. The chain is built from TRBV29-1 and TRBJ2-5, with 7 bases that match TRBD1. Germline V gene sequence: CDR1 SQVTM, CDR2 ANQGSEA. The CDR3 has 15 residues.

The chain is built from TRBV29-1 and TRBJ1-2; tentative D call: TRBD1 (5 bases). CDR3 size: 18 residues. V lost 1 base, J lost 5 bases, and 26 bases lay in between. The germline gives CDR1 SQVTM, CDR2 ANQGSEA. The CDR3 here is CSVEGMGRTEAHSYGYTF. DNA of the CDR3: TGCAGCGTTGAAGGTATGGGACGGACGGAGGCCCATTCTTATGGCTACACCTTC.

Notes on this clonotype: The junction does not match germline at one end; this may be a read error. The CDR3 coding sequence is TGTGCCAGCAGCTTAACCGCGGATCAAAAAAACTTTCAGTACTTC. This gives the protein CASSLTADQKNFQYF. This chain links TRBV11-1 with TRBJ2-4; no firm D call. Germline lookup yields CDR1 SGHAT and CDR2 FQDESV (reference sequence). There are 15 residues in the CDR3.

Comment on this clonotype: Here the CDR3 omits its conserved ending phenylalanine or tryptophan, so a read error is the likely source. The limits of the CDR3 on the DNA are not certain, so only TCRdb's listed CDR3 is given. The CDR3 reads CANSPGTGGNYEQYL. This rearrangement joins TRBV11-3 to TRBJ2-7; the table's D call, TRBD1, was not checked against the DNA. Termini included, the CDR3 measures 15 amino acids. Germline V lookup: CDR1 SGHNT, CDR2 YENEEA.